A selection of T cell receptor beta chains follows, all from one sample in a study of cytomegalovirus exposure and HLA in healthy donors. Here immunoSEQ multiplex PCR was the method, and the copy in TCRdb shows in-frame clones only, minus some. The data contain 150,000 to 180,000 clones, roughly 74% of them singletons. Source material: PBMCs. Every receptor here comes from a man aged 18 to 29 in good health and CMV-seronegative. Both conserved end residues are part of each CDR3. D genes are given only for firm matches. The size of a clone is reported for some rows only, either as once, few or many, or as a class for expanded clones.

J gene | clone size | CDR3 length | D gene | V gene | CDR3 protein | CDR3 DNA
TRBJ1-5 | . | 16 | . | TRBV27 | CASSPAGAYSNQPQHF | TGTGCCAGCAGTCCAGCGGGTGCCTATAGCAATCAGCCCCAGCATTTT
TRBJ1-1 | . | 11 | . | TRBV7-8 | CASVAILRAFF | TGTGCCAGCGTGGCCATTTTAAGAGCTTTCTTT
TRBJ2-3 | . | 15 | TRBD1 | TRBV30 | CAWYRDRGRTDTQYF | TGTGCCTGGTATCGGGACAGGGGTAGGACAGATACGCAGTATTTT
TRBJ2-7 | . | 11 | . | TRBV7-9 | CASSLNFEQYF | TGTGCCAGCAGCTTAAACTTCGAGCAGTACTTC
TRBJ1-2 | . | 14 | . | TRBV7-2 | CASSRAGKTDGYTF | TGTGCCAGCAGCCGGGCAGGGAAGACCGATGGCTACACCTTC
TRBJ1-2 | . | 13 | . | TRBV7-2 | CASSWQGNYGYTF | TGTGCCAGCAGCTGGCAGGGTAACTATGGCTACACCTTC
TRBJ1-2 | . | 17 | TRBD1 | TRBV10-1 | CASSDPRTGGGGGGYTF | TGCGCCAGCAGCGACCCTCGGACAGGAGGGGGTGGTGGTGGCTACACCTTC
TRBJ2-1 | . | 15 | TRBD2 | TRBV27 | CASRVAGGPRGEQFF | TGTGCCAGCAGGGTAGCGGGGGGGCCGAGGGGCGAGCAGTTCTTC
TRBJ1-5 | . | 14 | . | TRBV29-1 | CSVWTSGVGQPQHF | TGCAGCGTGTGGACCTCAGGGGTGGGTCAGCCCCAGCATTTT
TRBJ2-3 | . | 16 | . | TRBV19 | CASKFWLDLGTDTQYF | TGTGCCAGTAAGTTTTGGTTGGACTTAGGCACAGATACGCAGTATTTT
TRBJ2-7 | few | 14 | . | TRBV7-3 | CASSPSGYSYEQYF | TGTGCCAGCAGCCCATCAGGGTATTCCTACGAGCAGTACTTC
TRBJ1-4 | . | 14 | TRBD1 | TRBV6-5 | CASRLTGVGEKLFF | TGTGCCAGCAGACTGACAGGGGTGGGAGAAAAACTGTTTTTT
TRBJ2-1 | . | 14 | . | TRBV9 | CASSVMDRNNEQFF | TGTGCCAGCAGCGTAATGGACAGAAACAATGAGCAGTTCTTC
TRBJ2-2 | . | 15 | . | TRBV14 | CASSQIGRGTGELFF | TGTGCCAGCAGCCAAATCGGCCGGGGCACCGGGGAGCTGTTTTTT
TRBJ1-1 | . | 17 | . | TRBV6-1 | CASSELGGGVRSTEAFF | TGTGCCAGCAGTGAATTGGGTGGGGGCGTAAGGTCAACTGAAGCTTTCTTT
TRBJ1-4 | . | 13 | . | TRBV15 | CATSRARDEKLFF | TGTGCCACCAGCAGAGCCAGGGATGAAAAACTGTTTTTT
TRBJ1-2 | . | 12 | . | TRBV2 | CASSEGAYGYTF | TGTGCCAGCAGTGAGGGAGCCTATGGCTACACCTTC
TRBJ1-6 | . | 13 | . | TRBV27 | CASSLTPASPLHF | TGTGCCAGCAGTTTAACCCCCGCGTCACCCCTCCACTTT
TRBJ1-2 | . | 18 | . | TRBV27 | CASSLSAGTSSFYGGYTF | TGTGCCAGCAGTTTATCAGCCGGGACATCGTCTTTTTACGGGGGCTACACCTTC
TRBJ1-2 | . | 15 | TRBD1 | TRBV28 | CASSLKGQGNYGYTF | TGTGCCAGCAGTTTGAAAGGACAGGGGAACTATGGCTACACCTTC
TRBJ1-2 | . | 16 | TRBD1 | TRBV6-6 | CASSYPPTGATYGYTF | TGTGCCAGCAGTTACCCCCCGACAGGGGCTACCTATGGCTACACCTTC
TRBJ1-6 | . | 14 | TRBD1 | TRBV9 | CASSPTGEKGPLHF | TGTGCCAGCAGCCCTACAGGGGAAAAGGGTCCCCTCCACTTT
TRBJ2-7 | . | 13 | TRBD1 | TRBV5-1 | CASSLGTDDEQYF | TGCGCCAGCAGCCTAGGGACAGATGACGAGCAGTACTTC
TRBJ1-1 | . | 11 | . | TRBV30 | CARGQNTEAFF | TGTGCCAGGGGACAGAACACTGAAGCTTTCTTT
TRBJ2-5 | . | 17 | TRBD1 | TRBV7-9 | CASTNLYTGGIGETQYF | TGTGCCAGCACCAACCTTTATACAGGGGGCATCGGAGAGACCCAGTACTTC
TRBJ1-1 | . | 14 | . | TRBV6-6 | CASSYLDSYTEAFF | TGTGCCAGCAGTTACCTAGACAGTTACACTGAAGCTTTCTTT
TRBJ1-1 | once | 15 | . | TRBV6-1 | CASSEARGYDTEAFF | TGTGCCAGCAGTGAAGCTAGGGGGTATGACACTGAAGCTTTCTTT
TRBJ2-4 | . | 18 | . | TRBV18 | CASSPAAGRGLGKNIQYF | TGTGCCAGCTCACCAGCGGCCGGCAGGGGTTTGGGCAAAAACATTCAGTACTTC
TRBJ1-3 | . | 14 | TRBD1 | TRBV5-1 | CASSLGGQGNTIYF | TGCGCCAGCAGCCTCGGGGGACAGGGAAACACCATATATTTT
TRBJ2-3 | . | 14 | . | TRBV30 | CAWIEDTYPDTQYF | TGTGCCTGGATTGAAGACACTTACCCAGATACGCAGTATTTT
TRBJ1-1 | . | 16 | . | TRBV11-2 | CASSRPGRGKNTEAFF | TGTGCCAGCAGCCGACCAGGCAGGGGAAAGAACACTGAAGCTTTCTTT
TRBJ1-6 | . | 18 | TRBD1 | TRBV2 | CASSAPRDRDSYNSPLHF | TGTGCCAGCAGTGCCCCCAGGGACAGGGACTCCTATAATTCACCCCTCCACTTT
TRBJ1-4 | once | 17 | TRBD1 | TRBV7-9 | CASSQDRAGTVNEKLFF | TGTGCCAGCAGCCAAGATCGTGCCGGGACAGTTAATGAAAAACTGTTTTTT
TRBJ1-4 | . | 15 | TRBD1 | TRBV7-9 | CASSYPDRGEEKLFF | TGTGCCAGCAGCTACCCGGACAGGGGTGAGGAAAAACTGTTTTTT
TRBJ2-7 | . | 16 | TRBD2 | TRBV7-2 | CASSLVLAGGPYEQYF | TGTGCCAGCAGCTTAGTGCTAGCGGGGGGGCCCTACGAGCAGTACTTC
TRBJ2-1 | . | 15 | TRBD2 | TRBV6-4 | CASSERGGSYNEQFF | TGTGCCAGCAGTGAGCGGGGGGGCTCCTACAATGAGCAGTTCTTC
TRBJ2-5 | . | 16 | TRBD2 | TRBV11-2 | CASSLGAPSGGETQYF | TGTGCCAGCAGCTTAGGGGCGCCTAGCGGGGGTGAGACCCAGTACTTC
TRBJ1-3 | . | 19 | TRBD1 | TRBV6-4 | CASLGPYETGASSGNTIYF | TGTGCCAGCTTGGGACCGTACGAGACAGGGGCGAGCTCTGGAAACACCATATATTTT
TRBJ2-3 | . | 17 | . | TRBV23-1 | CASSQPLGGSFTDTQYF | TGCGCCAGCAGTCAACCCCTTGGGGGGAGCTTCACAGATACGCAGTATTTT
TRBJ1-2 | . | 13 | . | TRBV29-1 | CSVDGTSNHGYTF | TGCAGCGTTGACGGGACTTCGAACCATGGCTACACCTTC
TRBJ1-2 | . | 11 | . | TRBV20-1 | CSAPNRRTYTF | TGCAGTGCCCCAAACAGGCGGACCTACACCTTC
TRBJ2-5 | . | 14 | . | TRBV7-9 | CASSLGQSQETQYF | TGTGCCAGCAGCCTTGGACAGAGCCAAGAGACCCAGTACTTC
TRBJ1-4 | . | 17 | . | TRBV11-2 | CASRPGGRNRANEKLFF | TGTGCCAGCAGACCTGGGGGCCGTAATCGGGCTAATGAAAAACTGTTTTTT
TRBJ2-3 | . | 15 | TRBD2 | TRBV4-3 | CASSRRLAGSDTQYF | TGCGCCAGCAGCCGGCGACTAGCGGGATCCGATACGCAGTATTTT
TRBJ2-6 | few | 16 | . | TRBV2 | CASSPDGLSGANGLTF | TGTGCCAGCAGTCCGGACGGGCTCTCTGGGGCCAACGGCCTGACTTTC
TRBJ2-1 | . | 18 | TRBD1 | TRBV4-3 | CASSQDLIQGAIGNEQFF | TGCGCCAGCAGCCAAGACCTGATTCAGGGGGCTATTGGCAATGAGCAGTTCTTC